The 5 T cell receptor beta chains below were found in one sample sequenced in a study of high-grade serous ovarian cancer treatment subgroups. Assay used: immunoSEQ multiplex PCR; TCRdb lists only in-frame clones, some missing. The table has over 6,500 clones, 70% to 80% seen once. Tumor samples were obtained before definitive surgery or chemotherapy. The sequencing input was tumor tissue. These receptors came from a human donor with high-grade serous ovarian cancer.

The chain carries TRBV5-1 and TRBJ1-1; possible D gene TRBD1, 6 bases. Germline V gene sequence: CDR1 SGHRS, CDR2 YFSETQ. Trimming shortened V by 7 bases and J by 1 base, and 23 bases separated the two germline ends. This CDR3 comprises 17 residues. The CDR3: CASGNHDRHWPNTEAFF. Written as DNA, the CDR3 is TGCGCCAGCGGAAACCATGACAGGCATTGGCCGAACACTGAAGCTTTCTTT.

The rearrangement links TRBV10-2 to TRBJ2-3; TRBD2 matches at 9 bases. Germline V CDR1 and CDR2: WSHSY, SAAADI. The V gene end was trimmed by 6 bases and the J gene end by 8 bases; junction bases not matched to a gene: 9. The CDR3 is 14 amino acids. Here the CDR3 reads CASRGTSGPPTQYF. The CDR3 nucleotides are TGCGCCAGCAGAGGTACTAGCGGGCCCCCTACGCAGTATTTT.

The chain has TRBV9 and TRBJ1-2; 8 bases are shared with TRBD1. The trim removed 3 bases at V and 6 bases at J, leaving 7 bases unmatched. Germline CDR1 reads SGDLS; CDR2 reads YYNGEE. The CDR3 has 14 amino acids. The CDR3 loop reads CASSARTGRDGYTF. DNA of the CDR3: TGTGCCAGCAGCGCCCGGACAGGGAGGGATGGCTACACCTTC.

The chain combines TRBV2 with TRBJ2-7, with D perhaps matching TRBD2 (6 bases). The ends were cut back, 7 bases at V and 3 bases at J, with 22 bases in the middle. In germline, CDR1 is SNHLY, CDR2 FYNNEI. CDR3 length equals 16 residues. CDR3 sequence reads: CASIPRGPQGGYEQYF. CDR3 DNA: TGTGCCAGCATTCCTCGGGGCCCCCAGGGAGGCTACGAGCAGTACTTC.

The chain is built from TRBV18 and TRBJ1-2; unclear D gene. The CDR3 has 15 amino acids. Germline CDR1 reads KGHSH; CDR2 reads LQKENI. The V gene lost 3 bases and the J gene lost 4 bases, with 15 bases spanning the gap. The CDR3 here is CASSPLASPLYGYTF. CDR3 coding DNA: TGTGCCAGCTCACCGTTGGCAAGCCCCCTCTATGGCTACACCTTC.